Reported below is one TCR beta chain. What it binds is unknown. Trimming cost V 2 bases and J 2 bases; bases outside gene matches: 15. The germline V gene has CDR1 GTSNPN and CDR2 SVGIG (reference sequence). The CDR3 sequence is 19 residues long. The PCR had 60 Vbeta and 13 Jbeta primers. Sequenced by immunoSEQ multiplex PCR; TCRdb stores in-frame clones only, minus some. This sample carries about 150,000 clones, about 78% of them seen once, and the ten largest clones take more than 1.3%. These data come from a study of cytomegalovirus exposure and HLA in healthy donors. Study-level information: Researchers previously reported finding about 110 million unique TCR beta sequences from 150 million to 200 million T cells. Study-wide points: Likely technical artifact: a cluster of highly shared sequence variants. Another analysis was done later, and it associated fewer than 20,000 TCR beta sequences with HLA alleles at 0.05 false discovery rate. For TCR beta chains, V- and J-gene trimming was later linked to a missense DCLRE1C variant.

The receptor's source is a male donor in good health and CMV-seronegative. The sequencing input was PBMCs. This rearrangement joins TRBV30 to TRBJ2-7; 13 bases line up with TRBD2. The CDR3 sequence: CAWSPLLILLAGGPYEQYF. Here the CDR3 DNA reads TGTGCCTGGAGTCCCCTCCTGATACTACTAGCGGGAGGGCCCTACGAGCAGTACTTC.